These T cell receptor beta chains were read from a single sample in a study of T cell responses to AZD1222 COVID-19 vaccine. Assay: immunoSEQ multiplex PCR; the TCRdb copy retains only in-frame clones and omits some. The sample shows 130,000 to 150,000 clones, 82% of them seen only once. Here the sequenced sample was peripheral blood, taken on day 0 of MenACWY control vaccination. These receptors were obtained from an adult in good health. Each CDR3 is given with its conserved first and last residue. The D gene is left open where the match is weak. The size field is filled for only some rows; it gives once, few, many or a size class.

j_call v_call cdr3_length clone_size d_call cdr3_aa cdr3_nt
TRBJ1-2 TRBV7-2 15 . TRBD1 CASSLGGDRGPGYTF TGTGCCAGCAGCTTAGGAGGAGACAGGGGTCCTGGCTACACCTTC
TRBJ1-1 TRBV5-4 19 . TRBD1 CASSFFPPYNGTEKDEAFF TGTGCCAGCAGCTTTTTCCCTCCTTATAACGGGACAGAGAAAGATGAAGCTTTCTTT
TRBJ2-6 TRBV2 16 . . CASSLGQLSGANVLTF TGTGCCAGCAGCCTTGGACAGCTCTCTGGGGCCAACGTCCTGACTTTC
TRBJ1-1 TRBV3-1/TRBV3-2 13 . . CASSHGGATEAFF TGTGCCAGCAGCCATGGGGGTGCGACTGAAGCTTTCTTT
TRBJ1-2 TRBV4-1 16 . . CASSQGTRGYGYGYTF TGCGCCAGCAGCCAAGGGACCAGGGGCTACGGCTATGGCTACACCTTC
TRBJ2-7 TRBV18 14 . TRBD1 CASSPTGSIHEQYF TGTGCCAGCTCCCCGACAGGGTCAATCCACGAGCAGTACTTC
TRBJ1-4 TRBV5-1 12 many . CASSPVGEKLFF TGCGCCAGCAGCCCCGTCGGCGAAAAACTGTTTTTT
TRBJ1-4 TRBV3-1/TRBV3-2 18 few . CASSQDLIGGAGNEKLFF TGTGCCAGCAGCCAAGATCTAATCGGGGGGGCCGGTAATGAAAAACTGTTTTTT
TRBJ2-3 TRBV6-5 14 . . CASSYSGHTDTQYF TGTGCCAGCAGTTACTCGGGCCACACAGATACGCAGTATTTT
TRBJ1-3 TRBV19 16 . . CASSSDPYRTGNTIYF TGTGCCAGTAGTTCCGACCCCTATAGAACTGGAAACACCATATATTTT
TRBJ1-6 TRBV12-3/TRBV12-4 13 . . CASRFLYNSPLHF TGTGCCAGCAGATTTCTTTATAATTCACCCCTCCACTTT
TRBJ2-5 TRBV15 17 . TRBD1 CATSRAIRAGGAETQYF TGTGCCACCAGCAGAGCAATTAGGGCAGGGGGCGCGGAGACCCAGTACTTC
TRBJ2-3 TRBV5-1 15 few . CASSLGGAPTDTQYF TGCGCCAGCAGCTTAGGAGGGGCTCCCACAGATACGCAGTATTTT
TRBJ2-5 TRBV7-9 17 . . CASSLARGSARPETQYF TGTGCCAGCAGCTTAGCGCGGGGCAGTGCCAGGCCGGAGACCCAGTACTTC
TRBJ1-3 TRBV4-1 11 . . CASSPGNTIYF TGCGCCAGCAGCCCGGGAAACACCATATATTTT
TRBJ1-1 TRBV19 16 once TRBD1 CASRAQPGQGNTEAFF TGTGCCAGTAGGGCACAACCGGGACAGGGGAACACTGAAGCTTTCTTT
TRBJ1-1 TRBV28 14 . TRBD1 CASSTTGQVSEAFF TGTGCCAGCAGTACGACGGGACAGGTATCCGAAGCTTTCTTT
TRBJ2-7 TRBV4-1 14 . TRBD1 CASSIRDRVYEQYF TGCGCCAGCAGCATCCGGGACAGGGTTTACGAGCAGTACTTC
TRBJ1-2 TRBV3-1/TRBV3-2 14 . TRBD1 CASSQVAGGSGYTF TGTGCCAGCAGCCAAGTTGCAGGGGGCTCTGGCTACACCTTC
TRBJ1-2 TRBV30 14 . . CAWSLTGTFYGYTF TGTGCCTGGAGTCTGACAGGAACCTTCTATGGCTACACCTTC
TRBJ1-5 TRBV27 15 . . CASSAMGRVGQPQHF TGTGCCAGCAGCGCTATGGGCAGGGTTGGTCAGCCCCAGCATTTT
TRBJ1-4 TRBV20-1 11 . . CSASLAEKLFF TGCAGTGCTAGCTTGGCCGAAAAACTGTTTTTT
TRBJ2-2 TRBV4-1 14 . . CASSHRGGEGELFF TGCGCCAGCAGCCACCGAGGGGGGGAAGGGGAGCTGTTTTTT
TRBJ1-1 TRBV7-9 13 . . CASSRGRPPEAFF TGTGCCAGCAGCCGGGGACGGCCACCGGAAGCTTTCTTT
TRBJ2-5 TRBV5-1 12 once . CASSLEGRTQYF TGCGCCAGCAGCTTGGAAGGGCGGACCCAGTACTTC
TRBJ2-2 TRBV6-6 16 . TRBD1 CASRELTGGNTGELFF TGTGCCAGCAGAGAACTCACAGGGGGGAACACCGGGGAGCTGTTTTTT
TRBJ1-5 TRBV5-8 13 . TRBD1 CASSWTGGQPQHF TGTGCCAGCAGCTGGACAGGGGGTCAGCCCCAGCATTTT
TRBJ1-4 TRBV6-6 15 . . CASSFGFATNEKLFF TGTGCCAGCAGTTTCGGCTTTGCAACTAATGAAAAACTGTTTTTT
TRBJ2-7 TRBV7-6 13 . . CASSPARAYEQYF TGTGCCAGCAGTCCCGCACGGGCCTACGAGCAGTACTTC
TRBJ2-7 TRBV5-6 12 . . CASSIRGHEQYF TGTGCCAGCAGCATCAGGGGACACGAGCAGTACTTC
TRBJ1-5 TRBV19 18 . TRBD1 CASSGGRDRALMNQPQHF TGTGCCAGTAGTGGGGGCCGGGACAGGGCGCTGATGAATCAGCCCCAGCATTTT
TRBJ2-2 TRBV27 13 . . CASSYLPPGELFF TGTGCCAGCAGTTATCTGCCGCCCGGGGAGCTGTTTTTT
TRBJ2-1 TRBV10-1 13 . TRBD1 CASAGQGGNEQFF TGCGCCAGCGCGGGACAGGGTGGCAATGAGCAGTTCTTC
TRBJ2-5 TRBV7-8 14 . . CASSPRGIQETQYF TGTGCCAGCAGCCCAAGGGGGATCCAAGAGACCCAGTACTTC
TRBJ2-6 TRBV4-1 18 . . CASSPLTQPGSGANVLTF TGCGCCAGCAGCCCACTGACCCAACCCGGGTCTGGGGCCAACGTCCTGACTTTC
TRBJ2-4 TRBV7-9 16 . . CASSLGGGRAKNIQYF TGTGCCAGCAGCTTAGGCGGGGGCAGGGCCAAAAACATTCAGTACTTC
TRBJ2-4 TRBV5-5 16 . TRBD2 CASSTGLAGAQNIQYF TGTGCCAGCAGCACAGGACTAGCGGGGGCTCAAAACATTCAGTACTTC
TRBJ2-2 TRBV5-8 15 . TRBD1 CASKGGTANTGELFF TGTGCCAGCAAAGGGGGCACCGCGAACACCGGGGAGCTGTTTTTT
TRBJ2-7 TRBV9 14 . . CASSVAGAYDEQYF TGTGCCAGCAGCGTAGCAGGGGCATATGACGAGCAGTACTTC
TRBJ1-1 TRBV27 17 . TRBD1 CASSTRDRGPMNTEAFF TGTGCCAGCAGCACCCGGGACAGGGGTCCTATGAACACTGAAGCTTTCTTT
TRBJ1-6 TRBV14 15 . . CASRAAGSYNSPLHF TGTGCCAGCAGAGCGGCGGGCTCCTATAATTCACCCCTCCACTTT
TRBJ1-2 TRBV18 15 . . CASSPLPGIIGGYTF TGTGCCAGCTCACCATTGCCCGGGATAATCGGAGGCTACACCTTC
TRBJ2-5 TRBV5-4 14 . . CASSSFTGRETQYF TGTGCCAGCAGCTCCTTTACAGGGAGAGAGACCCAGTACTTC
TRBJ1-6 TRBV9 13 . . CASSARNNSPLHF TGTGCCAGCAGCGCTCGTAACAATTCACCCCTCCACTTT
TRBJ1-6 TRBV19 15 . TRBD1 CASMARRQGGSPLHF TGTGCCAGTATGGCAAGGAGGCAGGGGGGGTCACCCCTCCACTTT
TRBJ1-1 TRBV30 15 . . CAWSVGNRANTEAFF TGTGCCTGGAGTGTAGGAAACAGGGCCAACACTGAAGCTTTCTTT
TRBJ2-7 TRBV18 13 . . CASSHGRTYEQYF TGTGCCAGCTCCCATGGGAGGACCTACGAGCAGTACTTC
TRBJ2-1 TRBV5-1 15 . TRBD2 CASSSGGSSYNEQFF TGCGCCAGCAGCTCGGGGGGGAGCTCCTACAATGAGCAGTTCTTC
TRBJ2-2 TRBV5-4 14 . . CASSLEGRAGELFF TGTGCCAGCAGCTTGGAAGGACGGGCCGGGGAGCTGTTTTTT